This TCR beta chain was profiled in a study of T-cell memory formation after mild COVID-19. Looking at the study overall: The TCR clusters were mostly specific to one donor.

Study outcomes and limitations: CD4+ bias marked clones expanding day 15 to 37, unlike balanced contracting clones.

TCRdb re-called the 5' RACE reads through MiXCR, storing one row per CDR3 protein. The repertoire holds just under 550,000 distinct CDR3 sequences, around 21% seen once, with around 12% in the top ten. After removal of 5 bases from V and 6 bases from J, the junction contained 5 bases not matched to a gene. This CDR3 comprises 15 residues. Per the germline V gene, CDR1 is ENHRY and CDR2 is SYGVKD. The table lists this clonotype with a few counts. Its antigen is unknown. The rearrangement uses TRBV10-3 and TRBJ2-4, with 12 bases matching TRBD1. Specimen: PBMCs or a T cell subset sorted from them (not recorded which). The TCR originated in an adult woman who had mild COVID-19 (a few samples of this study predate the infection). Cell type and time point are not known. The DNA for the CDR3 is TGTGCCATCAGTAACCCGGGACAGGGGGCAAACATTCAGTACTTC. It translates to CAISNPGQGANIQYF.